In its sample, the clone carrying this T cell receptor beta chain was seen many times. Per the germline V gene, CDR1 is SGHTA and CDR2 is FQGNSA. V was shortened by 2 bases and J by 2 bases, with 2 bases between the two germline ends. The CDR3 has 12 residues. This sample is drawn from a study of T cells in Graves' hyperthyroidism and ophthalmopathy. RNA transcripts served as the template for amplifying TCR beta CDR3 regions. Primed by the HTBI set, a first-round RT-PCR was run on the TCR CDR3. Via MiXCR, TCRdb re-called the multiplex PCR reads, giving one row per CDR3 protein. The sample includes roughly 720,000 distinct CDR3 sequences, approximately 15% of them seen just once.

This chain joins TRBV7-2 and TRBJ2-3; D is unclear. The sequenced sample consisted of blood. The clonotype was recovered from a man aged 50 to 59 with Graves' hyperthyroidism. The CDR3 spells CASSLYTDTQYF. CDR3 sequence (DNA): TGTGCCAGCAGCTTATACACAGATACGCAGTATTTT.